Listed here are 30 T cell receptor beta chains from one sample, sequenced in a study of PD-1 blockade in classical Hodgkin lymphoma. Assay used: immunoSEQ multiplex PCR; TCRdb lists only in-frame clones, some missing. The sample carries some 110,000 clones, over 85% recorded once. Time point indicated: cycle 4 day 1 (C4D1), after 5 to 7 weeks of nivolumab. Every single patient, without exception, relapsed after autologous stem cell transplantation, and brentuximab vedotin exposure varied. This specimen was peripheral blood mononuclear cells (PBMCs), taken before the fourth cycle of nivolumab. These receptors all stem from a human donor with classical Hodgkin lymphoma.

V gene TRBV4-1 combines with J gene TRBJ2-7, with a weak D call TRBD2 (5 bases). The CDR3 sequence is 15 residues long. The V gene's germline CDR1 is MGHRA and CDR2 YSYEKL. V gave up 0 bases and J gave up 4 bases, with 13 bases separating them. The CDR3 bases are TGCGCCAGCAGCCAAGAAGGCCCCAGCGGATACGAGCAGTACTTC. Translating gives CASSQEGPSGYEQYF.

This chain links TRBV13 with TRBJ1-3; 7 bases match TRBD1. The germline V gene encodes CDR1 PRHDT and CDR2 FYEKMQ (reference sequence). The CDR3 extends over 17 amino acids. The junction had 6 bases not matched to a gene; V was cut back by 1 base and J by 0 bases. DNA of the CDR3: TGTGCCAGCAGCTTAGACAGGGGACTCTCCTCTGGAAACACCATATATTTT. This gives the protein CASSLDRGLSSGNTIYF.

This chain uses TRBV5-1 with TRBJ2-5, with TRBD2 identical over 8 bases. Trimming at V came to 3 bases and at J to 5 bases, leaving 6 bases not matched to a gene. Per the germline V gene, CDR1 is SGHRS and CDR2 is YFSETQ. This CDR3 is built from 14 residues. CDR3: CASSSGLGGETQYF. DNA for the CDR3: TGCGCCAGCAGCTCGGGACTAGGTGGGGAGACCCAGTACTTC.

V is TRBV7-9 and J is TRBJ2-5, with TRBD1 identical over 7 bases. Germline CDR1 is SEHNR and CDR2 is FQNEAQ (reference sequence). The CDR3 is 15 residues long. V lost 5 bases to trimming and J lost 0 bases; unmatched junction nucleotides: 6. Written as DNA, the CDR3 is TGTGCCAGCAGCCTAGGGGGCAGCAACCAAGAGACCCAGTACTTC. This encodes CASSLGGSNQETQYF.

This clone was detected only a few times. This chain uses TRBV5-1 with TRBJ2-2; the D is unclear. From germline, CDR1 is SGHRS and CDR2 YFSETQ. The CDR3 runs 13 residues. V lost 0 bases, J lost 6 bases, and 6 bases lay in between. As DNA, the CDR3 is TGCGCCAGCAGCTTGGACAGCGCCGGGGAGCTGTTTTTT. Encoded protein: CASSLDSAGELFF.

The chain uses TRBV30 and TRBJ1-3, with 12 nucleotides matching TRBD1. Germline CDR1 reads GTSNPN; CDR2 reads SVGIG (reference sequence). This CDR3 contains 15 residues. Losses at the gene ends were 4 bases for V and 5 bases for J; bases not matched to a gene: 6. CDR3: CAWTQGQGARNTIYF. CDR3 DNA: TGTGCCTGGACCCAGGGACAGGGGGCGAGAAACACCATATATTTT.

The CDR3 coding sequence is TGTGCCAGCAGCTTGAGGGGAGGTATTGACACCGGGGAGCTGTTTTTT. Translated, it gives CASSLRGGIDTGELFF. The gene calls are TRBV7-9 and TRBJ2-2; tentatively, D is TRBD2 (6 bases). Looked up from germline, CDR1 is SEHNR and CDR2 is FQNEAQ (reference sequence). Deletions cut 3 bases from V and 3 bases from J, with 14 bases between. This CDR3 has 16 amino acids.

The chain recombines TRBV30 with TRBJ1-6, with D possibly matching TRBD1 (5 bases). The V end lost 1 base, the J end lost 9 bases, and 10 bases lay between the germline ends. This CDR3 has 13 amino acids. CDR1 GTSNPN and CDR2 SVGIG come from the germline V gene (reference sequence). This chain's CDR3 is CAWSGQGRSPLHF. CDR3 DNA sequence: TGTGCCTGGAGTGGGCAGGGACGTTCACCCCTCCACTTT.

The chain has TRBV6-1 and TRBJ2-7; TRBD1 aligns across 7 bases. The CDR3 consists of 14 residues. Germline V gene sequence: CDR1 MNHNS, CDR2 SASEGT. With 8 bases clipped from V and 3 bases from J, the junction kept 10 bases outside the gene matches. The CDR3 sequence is CASRTGDTFYEQYF. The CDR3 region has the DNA TGTGCCAGCCGGACAGGAGATACCTTCTACGAGCAGTACTTC.

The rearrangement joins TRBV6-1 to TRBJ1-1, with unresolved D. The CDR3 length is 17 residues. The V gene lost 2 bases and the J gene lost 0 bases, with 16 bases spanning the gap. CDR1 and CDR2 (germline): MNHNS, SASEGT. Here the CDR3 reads CASSEPGWYRMNTEAFF. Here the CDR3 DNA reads TGTGCCAGCAGTGAACCGGGTTGGTATCGGATGAACACTGAAGCTTTCTTT.

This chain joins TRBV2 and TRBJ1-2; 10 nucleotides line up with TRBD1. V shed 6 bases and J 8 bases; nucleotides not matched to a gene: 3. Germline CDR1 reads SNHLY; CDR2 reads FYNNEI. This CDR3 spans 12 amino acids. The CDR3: CASREDRGGYTF. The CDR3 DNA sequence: TGTGCCAGCAGGGAGGACAGGGGGGGCTACACCTTC.

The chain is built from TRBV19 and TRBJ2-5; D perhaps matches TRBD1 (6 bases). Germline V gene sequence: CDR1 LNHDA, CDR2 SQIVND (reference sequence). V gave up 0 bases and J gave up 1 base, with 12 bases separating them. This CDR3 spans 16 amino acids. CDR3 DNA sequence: TGTGCCAGTAGTATAGAGACAGGCGGGCCCCAAGAGACCCAGTACTTC. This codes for CASSIETGGPQETQYF.

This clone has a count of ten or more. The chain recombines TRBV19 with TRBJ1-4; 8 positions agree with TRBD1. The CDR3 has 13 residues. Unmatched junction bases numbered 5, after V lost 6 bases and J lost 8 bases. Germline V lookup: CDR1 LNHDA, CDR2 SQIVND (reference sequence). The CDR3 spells CASSPRDREKLFF. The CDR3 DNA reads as TGTGCCAGTAGCCCCCGGGACAGGGAAAAACTGTTTTTT.

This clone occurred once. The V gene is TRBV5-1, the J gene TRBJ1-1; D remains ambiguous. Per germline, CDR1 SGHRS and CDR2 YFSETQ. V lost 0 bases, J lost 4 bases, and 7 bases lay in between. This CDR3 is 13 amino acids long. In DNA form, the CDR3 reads TGCGCCAGCAGCTTGGAGCTCCTCACTGAAGCTTTCTTT. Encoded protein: CASSLELLTEAFF.

CDR3 loop: CASSFRGEQFF. The CDR3 DNA reads TGTGCCAGCAGCTTCCGGGGTGAGCAGTTCTTC. J is TRBJ2-1 and V is TRBV7-9; D possibly corresponds to TRBD2 (5 bases). V was shortened by 3 bases and J by 9 bases, with 6 bases between the two germline ends. Germline lookup yields CDR1 SEHNR and CDR2 FQNEAQ (reference sequence). This CDR3 has 11 residues.

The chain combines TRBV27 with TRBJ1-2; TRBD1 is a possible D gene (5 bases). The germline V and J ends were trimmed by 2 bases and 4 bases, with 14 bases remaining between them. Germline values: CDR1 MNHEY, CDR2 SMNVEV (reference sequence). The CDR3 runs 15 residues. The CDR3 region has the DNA TGTGCCAGCAGTTTAGGGGCGACGGGGGTCTATGGCTACACCTTC. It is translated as CASSLGATGVYGYTF.

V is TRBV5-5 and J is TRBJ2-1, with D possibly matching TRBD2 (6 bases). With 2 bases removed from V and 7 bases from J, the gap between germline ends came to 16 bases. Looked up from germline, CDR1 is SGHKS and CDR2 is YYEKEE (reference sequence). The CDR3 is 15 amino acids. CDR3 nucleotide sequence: TGTGCCAGCAGCTTAGGGAGGAGGTCCAGAAATGAGCAGTTCTTC. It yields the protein CASSLGRRSRNEQFF.

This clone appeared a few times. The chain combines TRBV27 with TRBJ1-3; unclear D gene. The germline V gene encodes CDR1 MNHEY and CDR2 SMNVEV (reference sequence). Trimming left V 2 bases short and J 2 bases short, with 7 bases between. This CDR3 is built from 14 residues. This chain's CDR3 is CASSLRAPGNTIYF. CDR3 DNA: TGTGCCAGCAGTTTAAGGGCACCTGGAAACACCATATATTTT.

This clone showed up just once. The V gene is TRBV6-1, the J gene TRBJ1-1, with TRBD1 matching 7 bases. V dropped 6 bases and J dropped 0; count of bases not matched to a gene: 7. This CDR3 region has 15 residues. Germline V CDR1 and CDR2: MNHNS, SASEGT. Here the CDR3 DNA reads TGTGCCAGCAGCAATACAGGGGCCATGAACACTGAAGCTTTCTTT. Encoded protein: CASSNTGAMNTEAFF.

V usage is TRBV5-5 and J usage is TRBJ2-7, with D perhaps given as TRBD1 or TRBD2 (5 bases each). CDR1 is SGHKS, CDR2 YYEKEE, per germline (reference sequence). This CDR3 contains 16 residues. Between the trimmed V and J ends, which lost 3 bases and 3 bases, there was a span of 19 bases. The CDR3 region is CASSSGPGGSYYEQYF. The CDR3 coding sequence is TGTGCCAGCAGCTCGGGGCCCGGCGGGTCTTACTACGAGCAGTACTTC.

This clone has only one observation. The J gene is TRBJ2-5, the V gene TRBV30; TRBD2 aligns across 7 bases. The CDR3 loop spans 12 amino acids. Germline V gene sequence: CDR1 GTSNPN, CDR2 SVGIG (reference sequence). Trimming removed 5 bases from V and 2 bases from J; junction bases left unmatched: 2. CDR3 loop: CAWDGRQETQYF. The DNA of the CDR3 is TGTGCCTGGGACGGGAGGCAAGAGACCCAGTACTTC.

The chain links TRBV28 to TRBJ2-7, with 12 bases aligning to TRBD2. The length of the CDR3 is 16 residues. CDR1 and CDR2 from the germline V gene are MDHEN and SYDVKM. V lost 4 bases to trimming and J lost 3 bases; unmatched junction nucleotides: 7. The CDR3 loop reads CASSSRLAGVGYEQYF. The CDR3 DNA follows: TGTGCCAGCAGTTCTCGACTAGCGGGAGTAGGCTACGAGCAGTACTTC.

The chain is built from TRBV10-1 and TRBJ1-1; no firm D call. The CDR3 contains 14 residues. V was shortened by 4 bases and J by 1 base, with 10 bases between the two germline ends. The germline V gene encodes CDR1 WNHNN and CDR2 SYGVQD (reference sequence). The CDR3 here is CASSGARRNTEAFF. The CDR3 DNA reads TGCGCCAGCAGTGGGGCCCGACGGAACACTGAAGCTTTCTTT.

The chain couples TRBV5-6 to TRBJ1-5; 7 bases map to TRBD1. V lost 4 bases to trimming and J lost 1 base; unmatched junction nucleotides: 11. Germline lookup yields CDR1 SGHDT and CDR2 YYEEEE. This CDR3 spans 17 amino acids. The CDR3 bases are TGTGCCAGCAGCCGGGACAGAGGTACTAGGAGCAATCAGCCCCAGCATTTT. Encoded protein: CASSRDRGTRSNQPQHF.

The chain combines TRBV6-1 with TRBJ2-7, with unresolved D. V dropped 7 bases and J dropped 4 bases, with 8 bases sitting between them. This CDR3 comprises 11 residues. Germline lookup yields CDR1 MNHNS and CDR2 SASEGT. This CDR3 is CASKLVYEQYF. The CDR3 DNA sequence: TGTGCCAGCAAGCTGGTTTACGAGCAGTACTTC.

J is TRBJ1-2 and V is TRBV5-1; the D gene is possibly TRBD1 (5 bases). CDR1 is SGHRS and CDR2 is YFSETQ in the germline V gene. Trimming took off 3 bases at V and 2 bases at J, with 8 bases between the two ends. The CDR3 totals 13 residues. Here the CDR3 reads CASSSGTNYGYTF. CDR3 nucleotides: TGCGCCAGCAGCTCCGGGACCAACTATGGCTACACCTTC.

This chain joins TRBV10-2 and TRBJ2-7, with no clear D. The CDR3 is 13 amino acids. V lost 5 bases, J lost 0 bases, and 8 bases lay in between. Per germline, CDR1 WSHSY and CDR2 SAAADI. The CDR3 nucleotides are TGCGCCAGCAGTTTTAGCCTCTCCTACGAGCAGTACTTC. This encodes CASSFSLSYEQYF.

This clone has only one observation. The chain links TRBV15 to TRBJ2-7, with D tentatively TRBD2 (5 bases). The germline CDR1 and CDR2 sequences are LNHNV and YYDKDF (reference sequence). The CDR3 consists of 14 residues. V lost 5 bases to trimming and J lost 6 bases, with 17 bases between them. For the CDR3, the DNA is TGTGCCACCAGCCCCGACCGGGCGGGCTTCGAGCAGTACTTC. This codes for CATSPDRAGFEQYF.

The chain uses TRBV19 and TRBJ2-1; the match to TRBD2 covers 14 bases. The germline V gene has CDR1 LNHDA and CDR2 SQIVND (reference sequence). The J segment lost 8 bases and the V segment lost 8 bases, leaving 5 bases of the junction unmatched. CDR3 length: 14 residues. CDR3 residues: CASVGTSGSYEQFF. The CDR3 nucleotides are TGTGCCAGTGTGGGGACTAGCGGGAGCTATGAGCAGTTCTTC.

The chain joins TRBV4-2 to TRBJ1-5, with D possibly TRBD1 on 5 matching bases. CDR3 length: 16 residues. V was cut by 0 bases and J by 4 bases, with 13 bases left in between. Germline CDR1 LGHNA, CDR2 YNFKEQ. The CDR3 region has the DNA TGTGCCAGCAGCCAAGATGACGGGGACGTGAATCAGCCCCAGCATTTT. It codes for CASSQDDGDVNQPQHF.